A selection of T cell receptor beta chains follows, all from one sample in a study of T-cell reconstitution after alpha-beta-depleted transplantation in children. TCRdb called the PCR reads again in MiXCR, with one record for every CDR3 protein. The sample has about 980,000 distinct CDR3 sequences; less than 30% are singletons. The sample consisted of PBMCs, mostly from graft donor cells, taken 360 days after TCRalphabeta/CD19-depleted stem cell transplant. These receptor sequences come from a boy under two years old who had a stem cell transplant for SCID, so the T cells may come from the graft donor. The conserved cysteine and the conserved F or W are not part of the CDR3 here.

>TRBV6-2/TRBV6-3
ASSYVVWSYEQY
>TRBV4-1
ASSLPFNSQEQVGNTIY
>TRBV12-3/TRBV12-4
ASSLRGQMAGELF
>TRBV18
ASSPKYEQY
>TRBV3-1
ASRTRLAGGPSGETQY
>TRBV20-1
SAMRDYEQY
>TRBV2
ASSAPKDHRGSYEQY
>TRBV7-9
ASSLDRRGEGELF
>TRBV12-3/TRBV12-4
ASSFGDSYYEQY
>TRBV20-1
SARVRTGYGYT
>TRBV11-2
ASSLQGNKNTEAF
>TRBV12-3/TRBV12-4
ASSSRQGALYEQY
>TRBV5-1
ASSLGMAFREQY
>TRBV28
ASRPRDRGTHEQF
>TRBV12-3/TRBV12-4
ASSLDSATDTQY
>TRBV12-3/TRBV12-4
ASSLTGQVANYGYT
>TRBV4-1
ASRRGLAGYNEQF
>TRBV20-1
SARPFGGYNEKLF
>TRBV27
ASSPSPGMGETQY
>TRBV3-1
ASSQDLGQGVDSRFTYEQY
>TRBV15
ATSRGRGTNEKLF
>TRBV12-3/TRBV12-4
ASSPGSERQGKNQPQH
>TRBV5-4
ASSLAGTGEKLF
>TRBV19
ASSPRGTSGGQETQY
>TRBV10-3
ATKFGQGSSYEQY
>TRBV7-3
ASSLKGGAKNIQY
>TRBV27
ASSMGSAEGQPQH
>TRBV7-2
ASSYRTSGDYNEQF
>TRBV4-1
ASSPRPGGLNTEAF
>TRBV12-3/TRBV12-4
ASRLSLTVTDTQY
>TRBV5-1
ASKEGTGSNQPQH
>TRBV7-8
ASSFSQGDEQF
>TRBV25-1
ASSEKLGGQGFYEQY
>TRBV4-3
ASSQGGGGNIQY
>TRBV12-3/TRBV12-4
ASSDGAGAPWDTQY
>TRBV2
ASSEAHEQY
>TRBV20-1
SATLAGGITDTQY
>TRBV2
ASSGQGTVVYEQY
>TRBV20-1
SAYKAGLVFFYEQY
>TRBV4-3
ASSLAGQGTHGYT
>TRBV13
ASSLDRRGGGERGETQY
>TRBV7-9
ASSTFQGQRPDTQY
>TRBV12-3/TRBV12-4
ASSQDRLYNEQF
>TRBV5-8
ASSQSGRQFLPYKQY
>TRBV6-2/TRBV6-3
ASSYGLTWVTLNTEAF
>TRBV18
ASSPRRRQTFSSYNSPLH
>TRBV25-1
ASSDWVGTGGHYEQY
>TRBV20-1
SAGPRQGWETQY
>TRBV3-1
ASSQGSARNGELF
>TRBV5-1
ASSPTGVSNQPQH
>TRBV6-5
ASSYSWTGQETQY
>TRBV4-2
ASSQRWDSQETQY